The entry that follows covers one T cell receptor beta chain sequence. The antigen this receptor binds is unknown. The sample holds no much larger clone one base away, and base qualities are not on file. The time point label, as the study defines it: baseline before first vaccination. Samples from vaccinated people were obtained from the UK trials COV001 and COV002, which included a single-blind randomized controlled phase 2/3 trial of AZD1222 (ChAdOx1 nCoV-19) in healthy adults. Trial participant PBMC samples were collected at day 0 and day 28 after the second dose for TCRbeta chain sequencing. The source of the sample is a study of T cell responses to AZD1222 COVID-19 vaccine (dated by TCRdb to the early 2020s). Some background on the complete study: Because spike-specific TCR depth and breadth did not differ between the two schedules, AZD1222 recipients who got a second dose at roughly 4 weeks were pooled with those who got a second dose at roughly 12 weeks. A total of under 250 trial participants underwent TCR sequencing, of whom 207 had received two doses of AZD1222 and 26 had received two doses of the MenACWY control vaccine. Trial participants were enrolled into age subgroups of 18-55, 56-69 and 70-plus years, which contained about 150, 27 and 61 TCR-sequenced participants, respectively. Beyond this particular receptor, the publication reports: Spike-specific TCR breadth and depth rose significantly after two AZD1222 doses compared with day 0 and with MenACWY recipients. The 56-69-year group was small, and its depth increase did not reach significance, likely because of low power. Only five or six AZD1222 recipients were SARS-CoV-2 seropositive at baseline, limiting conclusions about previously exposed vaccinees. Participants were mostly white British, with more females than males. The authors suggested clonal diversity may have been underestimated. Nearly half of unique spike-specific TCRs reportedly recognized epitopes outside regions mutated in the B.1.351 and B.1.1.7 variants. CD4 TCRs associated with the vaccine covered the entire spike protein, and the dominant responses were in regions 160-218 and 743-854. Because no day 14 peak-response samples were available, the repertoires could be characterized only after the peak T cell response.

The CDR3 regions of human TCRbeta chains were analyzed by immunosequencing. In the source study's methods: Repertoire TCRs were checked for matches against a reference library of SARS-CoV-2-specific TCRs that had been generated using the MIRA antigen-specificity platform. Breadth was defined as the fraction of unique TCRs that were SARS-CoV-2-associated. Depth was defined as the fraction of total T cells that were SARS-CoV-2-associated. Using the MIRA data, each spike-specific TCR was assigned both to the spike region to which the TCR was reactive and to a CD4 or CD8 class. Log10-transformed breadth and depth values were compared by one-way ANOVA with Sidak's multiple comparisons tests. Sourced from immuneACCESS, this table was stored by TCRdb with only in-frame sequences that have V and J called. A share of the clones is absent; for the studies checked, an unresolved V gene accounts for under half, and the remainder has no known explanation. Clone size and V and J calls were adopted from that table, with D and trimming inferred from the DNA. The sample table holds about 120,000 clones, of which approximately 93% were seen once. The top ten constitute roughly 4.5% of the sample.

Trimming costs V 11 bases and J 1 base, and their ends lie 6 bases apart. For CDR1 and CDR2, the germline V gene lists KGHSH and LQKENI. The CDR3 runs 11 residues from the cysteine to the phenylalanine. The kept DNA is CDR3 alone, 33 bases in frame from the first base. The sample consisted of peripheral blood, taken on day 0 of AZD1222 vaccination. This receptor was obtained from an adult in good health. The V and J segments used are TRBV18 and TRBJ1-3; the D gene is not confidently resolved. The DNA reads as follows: TGTGCCGCTCCGTCTGGAAACACCATATATTTT. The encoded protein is CAAPSGNTIYF.